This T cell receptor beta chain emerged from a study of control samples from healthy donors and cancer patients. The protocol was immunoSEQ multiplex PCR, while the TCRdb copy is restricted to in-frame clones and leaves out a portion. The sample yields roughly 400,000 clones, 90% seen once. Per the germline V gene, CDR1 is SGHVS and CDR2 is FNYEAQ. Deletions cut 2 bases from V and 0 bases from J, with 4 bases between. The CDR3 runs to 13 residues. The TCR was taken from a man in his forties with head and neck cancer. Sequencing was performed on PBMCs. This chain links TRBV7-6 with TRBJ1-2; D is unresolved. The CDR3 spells CASSLKANYGYTF. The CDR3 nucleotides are TGTGCCAGCAGCTTAAAAGCTAACTATGGCTACACCTTC.